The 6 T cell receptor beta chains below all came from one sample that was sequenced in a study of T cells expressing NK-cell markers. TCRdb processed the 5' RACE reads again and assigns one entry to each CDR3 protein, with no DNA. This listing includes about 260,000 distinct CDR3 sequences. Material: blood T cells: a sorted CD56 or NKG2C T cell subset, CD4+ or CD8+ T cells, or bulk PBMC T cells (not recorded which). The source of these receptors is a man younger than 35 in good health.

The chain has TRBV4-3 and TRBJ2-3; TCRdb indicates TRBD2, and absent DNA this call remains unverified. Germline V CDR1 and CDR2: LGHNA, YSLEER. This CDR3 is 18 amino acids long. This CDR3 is CASSQQWRWLGSTDTQYF.

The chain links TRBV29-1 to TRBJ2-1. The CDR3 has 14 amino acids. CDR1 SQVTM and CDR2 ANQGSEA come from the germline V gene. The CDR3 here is CSVLGVLSYNEQFF.

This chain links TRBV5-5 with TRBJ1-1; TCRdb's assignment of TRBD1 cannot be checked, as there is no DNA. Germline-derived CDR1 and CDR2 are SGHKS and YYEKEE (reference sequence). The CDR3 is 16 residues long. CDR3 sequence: CASSLLARPMNTEAFF.

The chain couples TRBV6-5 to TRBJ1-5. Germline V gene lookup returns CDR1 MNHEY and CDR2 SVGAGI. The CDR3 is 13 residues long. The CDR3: CASSYGRWQPQHF.

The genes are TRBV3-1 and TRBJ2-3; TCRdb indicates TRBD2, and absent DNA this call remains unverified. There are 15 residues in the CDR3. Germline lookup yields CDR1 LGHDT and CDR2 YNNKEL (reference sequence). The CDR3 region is CASSQAGGRTDTQYF.

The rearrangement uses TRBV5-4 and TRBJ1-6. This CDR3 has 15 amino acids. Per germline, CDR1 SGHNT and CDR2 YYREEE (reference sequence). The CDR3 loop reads CASSSLGQLGSPLHF.